This is a list of T cell receptor beta chains from one sample in a study of T-cell reconstitution after alpha-beta-depleted transplantation in children. MiXCR, applied by TCRdb to the PCR reads, yields one record per CDR3 protein. The table shows about 460,000 distinct CDR3 sequences, with about an eighth occurring only once. The source was PBMCs, mostly from graft donor cells, collected 180 days after TCRalphabeta/CD19-depleted stem cell transplant. These receptors originate from a female patient aged 2 to 10 who had a stem cell transplant for aplastic anemia, so the T cells may come from the graft donor. CDR3s leave out the opening cysteine and the closing phenylalanine or tryptophan. The D gene is left open where the match is weak.

>TRBJ2-7|TRBV7-2|TRBD1
ASSLYRGEYEQY
>TRBJ2-3|TRBV29-1|TRBD1
SVAGQYDTDTQY
>TRBJ1-4|TRBV7-9|-
ASRGPGAHEKLF
>TRBJ1-1|TRBV7-2|-
ASSLGADSYTEAF
>TRBJ2-1|TRBV15|TRBD2
ATSRDSASGAYNKQF
>TRBJ2-1|TRBV9|-
ASSVGLSNEQF
>TRBJ1-2|TRBV28|-
ASSLEAGANYGYT
>TRBJ2-5|TRBV7-2|TRBD2
ASSLRASGNPKETQY
>TRBJ1-3|TRBV7-2|-
ASSLLRRSKGNTIY
>TRBJ2-7|TRBV29-1|-
SARGNSYEQY
>TRBJ1-2|TRBV6-2/TRBV6-3|-
ASSQDPNYGYT
>TRBJ2-7|TRBV7-2|-
ASSSPGNLPYEQY
>TRBJ2-1|TRBV28|TRBD1
ASSGYSRGPNNEQF
>TRBJ2-3|TRBV6-5|-
ASSYFRQNPQNVPDTQY
>TRBJ2-6|TRBV12-3/TRBV12-4|-
ASSLWAGANVLT
>TRBJ1-4|TRBV20-1|-
SAWGGWTSTNEKLF
>TRBJ2-1|TRBV13|TRBD2
ASSLRTSGPNNEQF
>TRBJ2-7|TRBV4-3|-
ASSQRSGGAYEQY
>TRBJ2-5|TRBV6-5|-
ASSYGRRETQY
>TRBJ1-2|TRBV7-9|TRBD1
ASSSTGYSTYGYT
>TRBJ1-1|TRBV20-1|-
SARGGGNTEAF
>TRBJ2-1|TRBV6-2/TRBV6-3|-
ASSAGNLRSYEQF
>TRBJ2-1|TRBV6-1|TRBD2
ASSELAGGWNEQF
>TRBJ1-5|TRBV9|-
ASSVDGGNQPQH
>TRBJ1-1|TRBV20-1|-
SARDAANTEAF
>TRBJ2-1|TRBV5-1|TRBD2
ASSLSASAGGLNEQF
>TRBJ2-1|TRBV18|-
ASSRGSRDEQF
>TRBJ2-1|TRBV20-1|TRBD2
SARGLAGATEQF
>TRBJ2-1|TRBV11-2|TRBD2
ASSLAAGTSMYEQF
>TRBJ2-2|TRBV24-1|TRBD1
ATSDFPDRGLSTGELF
>TRBJ2-3|TRBV15|TRBD2
ATSRKLAERTDTQY
>TRBJ1-2|TRBV15|-
ATSARGHMHTQGYT
>TRBJ1-4|TRBV20-1|-
SARGLGEKLF
>TRBJ1-5|TRBV20-1|-
SARDTGSGQPQH
>TRBJ2-7|TRBV20-1|TRBD2
SAFSGGRYEQY
>TRBJ2-1|TRBV7-9|-
ASSRVARSYNEQF
>TRBJ1-1|TRBV15|-
ATSRDLESEAF
>TRBJ2-3|TRBV29-1|-
SVDPALADLSTDTQY
>TRBJ2-1|TRBV27|-
ASAVYNEQF
>TRBJ2-5|TRBV7-8|TRBD1
ASSFPPAPAVDREGETQY
>TRBJ2-1|TRBV7-2|TRBD2
ASSSERGAYNEQF
>TRBJ2-4|TRBV28|-
ASSLGRYSIQY
>TRBJ2-3|TRBV20-1|TRBD2
SARKAGVTDTQY
>TRBJ2-5|TRBV6-5|TRBD1
ASSYSTGGETQY
>TRBJ2-2|TRBV7-9|-
ASRLDGTANTGELF
>TRBJ2-1|TRBV28|TRBD2
AAWDYSYNEQF
>TRBJ1-1|TRBV7-2|-
ASSFEMNTEAF
>TRBJ2-6|TRBV20-1|-
SALDKSLWANGLT
>TRBJ1-5|TRBV5-1|TRBD1
ASSSRPGQGAEPQH